One and the same sample provided the 24 T cell receptor beta chains below, sequenced in a study of cytomegalovirus exposure and HLA in healthy donors. The PCR had 60 Vbeta and 13 Jbeta primers. The method was immunoSEQ multiplex PCR; TCRdb's version includes in-frame clones alone and lacks a portion of them. The sample has 150,000 to 200,000 clones, 73% seen once. The source material was PBMCs. The source is a woman between 25 and 40 years old in good health and CMV-seronegative.

The rearrangement uses TRBV4-2 and TRBJ2-2, with 10 nucleotides matching TRBD2. V shed 4 bases and J 2 bases; nucleotides not matched to a gene: 4. The CDR3 is 16 residues long. Germline V CDR1 and CDR2: LGHNA, YNFKEQ. The CDR3 reads CASSPRLAGNTGELFF. CDR3 coding DNA: TGTGCCAGCAGCCCGAGACTAGCGGGCAACACCGGGGAGCTGTTTTTT.

This clone was detected a few times. The genes are TRBV27 and TRBJ2-1; 8 bases align to TRBD2. The CDR3 loop spans 14 amino acids. Trimming cost V 7 bases and J 7 bases; bases outside gene matches: 9. CDR1 is MNHEY, CDR2 SMNVEV, per germline (reference sequence). The CDR3 DNA follows: TGTGCCAGCACCTTTAGCGGGGCCCCAAATGAGCAGTTCTTC. It codes for CASTFSGAPNEQFF.

The chain employs TRBV7-2 and TRBJ1-4; D is perhaps TRBD1 (6 bases). The CDR3 length is 15 residues. Trimming shortened V by 5 bases and J by 8 bases, and 18 bases separated the two germline ends. The germline gives CDR1 SGHTA, CDR2 FQGNSA. CDR3 sequence reads: CASSPANREIEKLFF. CDR3 nucleotide sequence: TGTGCCAGCAGCCCCGCGAACAGGGAGATAGAAAAACTGTTTTTT.

V is TRBV5-5 and J is TRBJ1-6; D uncertain. V lost 4 bases to trimming and J lost 5 bases, with 10 bases between them. CDR3 length equals 14 residues. Per the germline V gene, CDR1 is SGHKS and CDR2 is YYEKEE (reference sequence). CDR3 loop: CASSAGRNNSPLHF. DNA of the CDR3: TGTGCCAGCAGCGCGGGCCGTAATAATTCACCCCTCCACTTT.

J is TRBJ2-7 and V is TRBV7-6; 8 bases are a match to TRBD2. Germline values: CDR1 SGHVS, CDR2 FNYEAQ. Germline trimming cut 6 bases from V and 0 bases from J; bases unmatched to any gene: 1. The CDR3 totals 13 residues. The CDR3 coding sequence is TGTGCCAGCAGTGCGGGGGGCTCCTACGAGCAGTACTTC. It codes for CASSAGGSYEQYF.

The gene calls are TRBV13 and TRBJ2-7, with TRBD2 matching over 14 bases. Germline V gene sequence: CDR1 PRHDT, CDR2 FYEKMQ (reference sequence). CDR3 size: 15 residues. The junction had 6 bases not matched to a gene; V was cut back by 5 bases and J by 6 bases. The CDR3 region is CASSPRTSGRLEQYF. The DNA for the CDR3 is TGTGCCAGCAGCCCCCGGACTAGCGGGAGGCTCGAGCAGTACTTC.

The chain uses TRBV29-1 and TRBJ2-1; TRBD2 aligns across 7 bases. J was trimmed by 2 bases and V by 7 bases; bases with no gene match: 20. Germline-derived CDR1 and CDR2 are SQVTM and ANQGSEA. This CDR3 comprises 18 residues. CDR3 protein: CSAPSSGLTPGAYNEQFF. The CDR3 bases are TGCAGCGCTCCAAGCTCGGGACTAACCCCCGGTGCCTACAATGAGCAGTTCTTC.

This clone occurred a few times. Other nucleotide sequences from this sample produce the same CDR3. This sequence joins TRBV29-1 and TRBJ2-1; 7 nucleotides line up with TRBD2. This CDR3 has 17 residues. The J segment lost 2 bases and the V segment lost 0 bases, leaving 10 bases of the junction unmatched. The germline V gene encodes CDR1 SQVTM and CDR2 ANQGSEA. The CDR3 spells CSVEEVRSGTAYNEQFF. DNA of the CDR3: TGCAGCGTTGAAGAGGTGCGAAGCGGGACGGCCTACAATGAGCAGTTCTTC.

CDR3 DNA: TGTGCCAGCAGTTTAGACAGGAAAGCTTTCTTT. Amino acids: CASSLDRKAFF. The genes are TRBV27 and TRBJ1-1; D is perhaps TRBD1 (6 bases). The length of the CDR3 is 11 residues. Germline CDR1 MNHEY, CDR2 SMNVEV (reference sequence). The V and J ends lost 2 bases and 9 bases respectively, with 7 bases between them.

The chain joins TRBV18 to TRBJ2-5; TRBD1 matches at 10 bases. Germline CDR1 and CDR2: KGHSH and LQKENI. J was trimmed by 3 bases and V by 8 bases; bases with no gene match: 3. The CDR3 consists of 13 residues. The CDR3: CASRGTGEETQYF. The CDR3 DNA reads as TGTGCCAGCCGGGGGACAGGGGAAGAGACCCAGTACTTC.

The gene calls are TRBV10-3 and TRBJ2-1; D unresolved. The CDR3 extends over 11 amino acids. Germline-derived CDR1 and CDR2 are ENHRY and SYGVKD. The germline V and J ends were trimmed by 4 bases and 5 bases, with 3 bases remaining between them. As DNA, the CDR3 is TGTGCCATCAGTGGTAACAATGAGCAGTTCTTC. This codes for CAISGNNEQFF.

This sequence joins TRBV14 and TRBJ2-2; tentatively, D is TRBD2 (6 bases). The CDR3 spans 18 residues. The ends were cut back, 3 bases at V and 2 bases at J, with 19 bases in the middle. Per the germline V gene, CDR1 is SGHDN and CDR2 is FVKESK. The CDR3 spells CASSHLMAGLVNTGELFF. The CDR3 DNA reads as TGTGCCAGCAGCCACCTCATGGCGGGGTTGGTTAACACCGGGGAGCTGTTTTTT.

V usage is TRBV4-3 and J usage is TRBJ2-2; D may be TRBD2 (6 bases). CDR3 length: 18 residues. V was shortened by 0 bases and J by 3 bases, with 17 bases between the two germline ends. Per the germline V gene, CDR1 is LGHNA and CDR2 is YSLEER. This CDR3 is CASSQDRVQGGYTGELFF. CDR3 nucleotide sequence: TGCGCCAGCAGCCAAGATAGAGTGCAGGGAGGATACACCGGGGAGCTGTTTTTT.

This clone has more than one count but fewer than ten. The chain links TRBV4-3 to TRBJ2-2; 13 positions agree with TRBD2. In germline, CDR1 is LGHNA, CDR2 YSLEER. The CDR3 consists of 18 residues. V trimming: 1 base; J trimming: 2 bases; junction bases outside the gene matches: 4. The chain's CDR3 is CASSQAAGLAGNTGELFF. For the CDR3, the DNA is TGCGCCAGCAGCCAAGCGGCGGGACTAGCGGGAAACACCGGGGAGCTGTTTTTT.

This clone was picked up one time. This rearrangement joins TRBV6-1 to TRBJ1-6, with D perhaps matching TRBD1 (5 bases). The V gene lost 7 bases and the J gene lost 11 bases, with 18 bases spanning the gap. The CDR3 covers 14 residues. Germline values: CDR1 MNHNS, CDR2 SASEGT. The CDR3 sequence is CASTATVPSAPLHF. The CDR3 nucleotides are TGTGCCAGCACCGCGACAGTGCCCAGTGCACCCCTCCACTTT.

This chain uses TRBV5-6 with TRBJ1-6; tentative D call: TRBD1 (6 bases). This CDR3 spans 16 amino acids. V lost 0 bases and J lost 10, with 17 bases in between. The germline V gene encodes CDR1 SGHDT and CDR2 YYEEEE. The CDR3 region has the DNA TGTGCCAGCAGCTTGGCGAGGCAGGGGAGTATGTCACCCCTCCACTTT. Translation: CASSLARQGSMSPLHF.

V is TRBV5-6 and J is TRBJ2-3, with D possibly TRBD2 on 6 matching bases. V was pared by 0 bases and J by 3 bases, with 11 bases between. The CDR3 has 15 residues. Per the germline V gene, CDR1 is SGHDT and CDR2 is YYEEEE. The CDR3 loop reads CASSLVAGLTDTQYF. The CDR3 DNA reads as TGTGCCAGCAGCTTGGTGGCGGGGCTAACAGATACGCAGTATTTT.

The rearrangement joins TRBV5-1 to TRBJ1-1, with D hard to call. This CDR3 is 15 amino acids long. Trimming cost V 4 bases and J 3 bases, with 16 bases left between them. Germline CDR1 reads SGHRS; CDR2 reads YFSETQ. The DNA of the CDR3 is TGCGCCAGCAGCCCAGCGGCGATCTTGGACACTGAAGCTTTCTTT. Translating gives CASSPAAILDTEAFF.

The chain employs TRBV7-9 and TRBJ2-7; TRBD2 is a possible D gene (5 bases). V was cut by 1 base and J by 2 bases, with 12 bases left in between. This CDR3 is built from 15 residues. Germline CDR1 is SEHNR and CDR2 is FQNEAQ (reference sequence). CDR3 loop: CASSLVEGSTYEQYF. The DNA for the CDR3 is TGTGCCAGCAGCTTAGTTGAGGGTTCTACCTACGAGCAGTACTTC.

The genes are TRBV29-1 and TRBJ1-2; TRBD1 matches at 7 bases. After removal of 5 bases from V and 4 bases from J, the junction contained 4 bases not matched to a gene. The CDR3 totals 12 residues. The germline CDR1 and CDR2 sequences are SQVTM and ANQGSEA. Here the CDR3 DNA reads TGCAGCGTTCGACAGGGAACCTATGGCTACACCTTC. Amino acid sequence: CSVRQGTYGYTF. Filled out from reference TRBV29-1 and TRBJ1-2, the complete variable domain reads SAVISQKPSRDICQRGTSLTIQCQVDSQVTMMFWYRQQPGQSLTLIATANQGSEATYESGFVIDKFPISRPNLTFSTLTVSNMSPEDSSIYLCSVRQGTYGYTFGSGTRLTVV.

The rearrangement joins TRBV4-1 to TRBJ2-5; 14 bases map to TRBD2. Losses at the gene ends were 2 bases for V and 2 bases for J; bases not matched to a gene: 16. This CDR3 has 21 residues. CDR1 is MGHRA, CDR2 YSYEKL, per germline. DNA of the CDR3: TGCGCCAGCAGCCAAAGGAAGGGACTAGCGGGAGAAATAGTGGAGCAAGAGACCCAGTACTTC. It is translated as CASSQRKGLAGEIVEQETQYF.

V usage is TRBV5-1 and J usage is TRBJ2-1; D perhaps matches TRBD1 (6 bases). Germline CDR1 reads SGHRS; CDR2 reads YFSETQ. This CDR3 is built from 16 residues. Trimming took off 0 bases at V and 4 bases at J, with 14 bases between the two ends. The CDR3 reads CASSLETGPEYNEQFF. The CDR3 bases are TGCGCCAGCAGCTTGGAAACAGGGCCGGAGTACAATGAGCAGTTCTTC.

The table lists this clone with a few counts. The chain combines TRBV4-2 with TRBJ2-6, with TRBD1 identical over 7 bases. Germline values: CDR1 LGHNA, CDR2 YNFKEQ. Trimming cost V 4 bases and J 0 bases; bases outside gene matches: 9. This CDR3 spans 18 amino acids. The CDR3 DNA reads as TGTGCCAGCAGCCCCCGGACAGGTTCTACCTCTGGGGCCAACGTCCTGACTTTC. Residues: CASSPRTGSTSGANVLTF.

The chain joins TRBV7-6 to TRBJ2-6, with D possibly TRBD1 on 6 matching bases. CDR1 and CDR2 from the germline V gene are SGHVS and FNYEAQ. The V end was cut by 2 bases, the J end by 4 bases, with 12 bases between. CDR3 length equals 16 residues. The CDR3 region has the DNA TGTGCCAGCAGCTTAACCAGGGGATGGGGGGCCAACGTCCTGACTTTC. Translating it yields CASSLTRGWGANVLTF.